What follows is one TCR beta chain and its context. The entry originates in a study of Graves' ophthalmopathy and Graves' hyperthyroidism. From RNA, the CDR3 regions of TCR beta chains were amplified and sequenced. An opening RT-PCR round employed HTBI primers and preceded a second-round multiplex PCR. One entry per CDR3 protein results from TCRdb running MiXCR on the multiplex PCR reads. The sample contains 650,000 to 900,000 distinct CDR3 sequences, around 40% of which appear only once. CDR1 and CDR2 (germline): ENHRY, SYGVKD. The CDR3 spans 15 residues. With V trimmed by 6 bases and J by 7 bases, 9 bases remained unmatched.

The sample taken for sequencing was peripheral blood. The receptor was derived from an adult man with Graves' ophthalmopathy. V and J are TRBV10-3 and TRBJ1-6, with 7 bases identical to TRBD1. The chain's CDR3 is CAISLNRGLNSPLHF. Written as DNA, the CDR3 is TGTGCCATCAGCCTAAACAGGGGTCTGAATTCACCCCTCCACTTT.